The 23 T cell receptor beta chains reported below all come from one sample, sequenced in a study of T cells in Graves' hyperthyroidism and ophthalmopathy. RNA transcripts were the template for amplifying TCR beta CDR3 regions. When the TCR CDR3 underwent first-round RT-PCR, the HTBI primer set was used. In TCRdb, the multiplex PCR reads were re-called with MiXCR into one record per CDR3 protein. The table has around 190,000 distinct CDR3 sequences, 17% seen once; the top ten hold around 48%. The sequencing sample was made of blood. The receptors shown here come from a woman in her forties or fifties with Graves' hyperthyroidism.

This clonotype has a count of ten or more. The CDR3: CASSLAAEGAFF. The CDR3 DNA reads TGTGCCAGCAGCTTAGCGGCGGAAGGGGCTTTCTTT. This chain links TRBV7-9 with TRBJ1-1; D is uncertain. CDR1 and CDR2 from the germline V gene are SEHNR and FQNEAQ (reference sequence). This CDR3 is 12 amino acids long. V lost 0 bases and J lost 11, with 10 bases in between. Full variable domain (remainder filled in from reference TRBV7-9 and TRBJ1-1): DTGVSQNPRHKITKRGQNVTFRCDPISEHNRLYWYRQTLGQGPEFLTYFQNEAQLEKSRLLSDRFSAERPKGSFSTLEIQRTEQGDSAMYLCASSLAAEGAFFGQGTRLTVV.

This clonotype was recorded many times. The V gene is TRBV5-1, the J gene TRBJ2-2; D possibly uses TRBD1 or TRBD2 (5 bases each). Germline V gives CDR1 SGHRS, CDR2 YFSETQ. V lost 4 bases to trimming and J lost 4 bases, with 14 bases between them. This CDR3 is built from 15 residues. DNA of the CDR3: TGCGCCAGCAGCCTGCCTGGGGCGGGCACCGGGGAGCTGTTTTTT. Protein: CASSLPGAGTGELFF.

This clonotype was seen ten or more times. The chain carries TRBV29-1 and TRBJ1-1; 11 bases map to TRBD1. The CDR3 has 15 amino acids. Germline CDR1 SQVTM, CDR2 ANQGSEA. V was clipped by 3 bases and J by 0 bases; unmatched bases: 3. CDR3 residues: CSVDRTGGLNTEAFF. In DNA, the CDR3 is TGCAGCGTTGACCGGACAGGGGGCCTGAACACTGAAGCTTTCTTT.

As DNA, the CDR3 is TGTGCCAGCAGCCCGGATGGGGGCACTGAAGCTTTCTTT. It encodes CASSPDGGTEAFF. The chain couples TRBV11-1 to TRBJ1-1, with TRBD1 as a possible D gene (5 bases). CDR1 is SGHAT, CDR2 FQDESV, per germline (reference sequence). The CDR3 totals 13 residues. Trimming stripped 5 bases from V and 4 bases from J, with 11 bases between.

Many counts were recorded for this clonotype. V and J are TRBV18 and TRBJ2-7, with D maybe TRBD1 (6 bases). With 3 bases removed from V and 4 bases from J, the gap between germline ends came to 16 bases. Per the germline V gene, CDR1 is KGHSH and CDR2 is LQKENI. The length of the CDR3 is 15 residues. The CDR3 reads CASSPSAGAYYEQYF. DNA for the CDR3: TGTGCCAGCTCACCGTCTGCAGGGGCTTATTACGAGCAGTACTTC.

This clonotype occurred many times. The gene calls are TRBV28 and TRBJ2-7; 9 positions match TRBD1. This CDR3 has 15 amino acids. Germline V gives CDR1 MDHEN, CDR2 SYDVKM. Trimming at V came to 2 bases and at J to 5 bases, leaving 7 bases not matched to a gene. The CDR3 DNA sequence: TGTGCCAGCAGTTTACCGGGACAGGGATCGGACGAGCAGTACTTC. Encoded protein: CASSLPGQGSDEQYF.

At least ten counts were recorded for this clonotype. The V and J genes are TRBV27 and TRBJ2-1; 13 nucleotides align to TRBD2. The V gene's germline CDR1 is MNHEY and CDR2 SMNVEV (reference sequence). The trim removed 4 bases at V and 8 bases at J, leaving 8 bases unmatched. This CDR3 is built from 16 residues. CDR3 residues: CASSSLTSGRGYEQFF. In nucleotides, the CDR3 is TGTGCCAGCAGTTCTCTCACTAGCGGGAGGGGATATGAGCAGTTCTTC.

This clonotype was seen many times. The rearrangement links TRBV28 to TRBJ2-5, with D perhaps being TRBD1 or TRBD2 (5 bases each). CDR3 length: 20 residues. Germline loops: CDR1 MDHEN, CDR2 SYDVKM. The germline V and J ends were trimmed by 3 bases and 3 bases, with 29 bases remaining between them. Here the CDR3 reads CASSFIHSTGPITSEETQYF. CDR3 DNA: TGTGCCAGCAGTTTTATACATTCAACGGGACCCATAACCTCAGAAGAGACCCAGTACTTC.

The CDR3 DNA reads as TGTGCCAGCAGTTTAGTGGCGTACCAAGAGACCCAGTACTTC. It translates to CASSLVAYQETQYF. This chain connects TRBV12-3 or TRBV12-4 to TRBJ2-5; unclear D gene. CDR3 length equals 14 residues. The V end lost 1 base, the J end lost 0 bases, and 6 bases lay between the germline ends.

The table lists this clonotype with a count of one. The chain has TRBV20-1 and TRBJ1-5; D unresolved. This CDR3 has 13 residues. Between the trimmed V and J ends, which lost 0 bases and 5 bases, there was a span of 8 bases. Germline assignment: CDR1 DFQATT and CDR2 SNEGSKA (reference sequence). CDR3 in DNA: TGCAGTGCTAGAGATACAACGGATCAGCCCCAGCATTTT. Its protein product is CSARDTTDQPQHF.

This clonotype was recorded at least ten times. The chain combines TRBV11-3 with TRBJ2-1, with D possibly being TRBD2 (6 bases). With 8 bases removed from V and 0 bases from J, the gap between germline ends came to 20 bases. Germline assignment: CDR1 SGHNT and CDR2 YENEEA. This CDR3 has 17 amino acids. The CDR3 DNA sequence: TGTGCCAGCGACCGGGGTAGCGGATTCTCCTCCTACAATGAGCAGTTCTTC. Translated, it gives CASDRGSGFSSYNEQFF.

This clonotype showed up many times. V usage is TRBV27 and J usage is TRBJ2-1; 7 bases align to TRBD2. The CDR3 runs to 12 residues. V shed 3 bases, J shed 13 bases, and the junction held 6 bases outside the gene matches. Germline-derived CDR1 and CDR2 are MNHEY and SMNVEV (reference sequence). The CDR3: CASSFGAGAQFF. For the CDR3, the DNA is TGTGCCAGCAGTTTTGGCGCGGGAGCACAGTTCTTC.

The sample holds a few counts of this clonotype. One base away lies a much larger clone, so this may be a sequencing read error. The rearrangement links TRBV7-3 to TRBJ2-1, with no clear D. In germline, CDR1 is SGHTA, CDR2 FQGTGA. CDR3 size: 15 residues. CDR3 sequence (DNA): TGTGCCAGCAGCCCGGCCCTTGGGCCCTACAATGAGCGGTTCTTC. Residues: CASSPALGPYNERFF.

This chain uses TRBV6-1 with TRBJ2-7; D could derive from TRBD1 or TRBD2 (5 bases each). From germline, CDR1 is MNHNS and CDR2 SASEGT. The CDR3 consists of 13 residues. Trimming removed 5 bases from V and 2 bases from J, with 10 bases in between. The CDR3 protein is CASSTGPAYEQYF. The CDR3 nucleotides read TGTGCCAGCAGTACGGGACCGGCCTACGAGCAGTACTTC.

The chain carries TRBV7-9 and TRBJ2-1; 13 bases are shared with TRBD2. Germline values: CDR1 SEHNR, CDR2 FQNEAQ (reference sequence). The CDR3 contains 15 residues. Trimming removed 11 bases from V and 7 bases from J; junction bases left unmatched: 11. CDR3 nucleotide sequence: TGTGCCGAGGACAGGGGGACTAGCGGGAAAAATGAGCAGTTCTTC. This sequence encodes CAEDRGTSGKNEQFF.

The table lists this clonotype with many counts. The chain carries TRBV11-2 and TRBJ2-7, with 11 bases that match TRBD1. With V trimmed by 1 base and J by 2 bases, 10 bases remained unmatched. There are 18 residues in the CDR3. Germline CDR1 reads SGHAT; CDR2 reads FQNNGV. The CDR3 region is CASSLVGTGGSITYEQYF. CDR3 nucleotide sequence: TGTGCCAGCAGCTTAGTCGGGACAGGGGGTTCCATTACCTACGAGCAGTACTTC. Full variable domain (outside the CDR3, taken from reference TRBV11-2 and TRBJ2-7): EAGVAQSPRYKIIEKRQSVAFWCNPISGHATLYWYQQILGQGPKLLIQFQNNGVVDDSQLPKDRFSAERLKGVDSTLKIQPAKLEDSAVYLCASSLVGTGGSITYEQYFGPGTRLTVT.

There are many counts of this clonotype. The DNA for the CDR3 is TGTGCCAGCAGCTTAGTTGGCCCGGGCAATGAGCAGTTCTTC. This encodes CASSLVGPGNEQFF. This rearrangement joins TRBV11-1 to TRBJ2-1; D remains ambiguous. The CDR3 loop spans 14 amino acids. Germline CDR1 is SGHAT and CDR2 is FQDESV (reference sequence). V shed 1 base and J shed 6 bases, with 10 bases lying between them.

This clonotype has more than one count but fewer than ten. V is TRBV20-1 and J is TRBJ1-4; D remains ambiguous. Germline loops: CDR1 DFQATT, CDR2 SNEGSKA (reference sequence). The CDR3 spans 17 residues. Trimming pared 0 bases from V and 3 bases from J, leaving 17 bases between. CDR3 protein: CSARDRSKARSNEKLFF. CDR3 sequence (DNA): TGCAGTGCTAGAGATAGGTCCAAGGCGCGGTCTAATGAAAAACTGTTTTTT.

At least ten counts were recorded for this clonotype. The chain is built from TRBV6-1 and TRBJ1-2; 7 bases fit TRBD1. CDR1 and CDR2 from the germline V gene are MNHNS and SASEGT. This CDR3 is built from 16 residues. V shed 6 bases, J shed 0 bases, and the junction held 10 bases outside the gene matches. The CDR3 loop reads CASSITGQRPNYGYTF. DNA for the CDR3: TGTGCCAGCAGCATAACGGGACAGAGACCTAACTATGGCTACACCTTC.

The J gene is TRBJ1-1, the V gene TRBV6-4; D is undetermined. This CDR3 has 13 residues. V shed 5 bases and J shed 4 bases, with 11 bases lying between them. CDR1 and CDR2 from the germline V gene are MRHNA and SNTAGT. The CDR3 nucleotides are TGTGCCAGCAGTTGGAACACGGGCACTGAAGCTTTCTTT. Its translation: CASSWNTGTEAFF.

This clonotype has just a few counts. CDR3 sequence (DNA): TGTGCCAGCAGCTCTACCGGGACTAGCAATGAGCAGTTCTTC. This encodes CASSSTGTSNEQFF. The chain is built from TRBV7-2 and TRBJ2-1, with TRBD2 matching 8 bases. Germline lookup yields CDR1 SGHTA and CDR2 FQGNSA. The CDR3 has 14 amino acids. The V and J ends lost 4 bases and 6 bases, in that order; junction bases with no gene match: 5.

This clonotype showed up just a few times. This rearrangement joins TRBV10-3 to TRBJ1-1; D not resolved. The germline V and J ends were trimmed by 1 base and 8 bases, with 8 bases remaining between them. The CDR3 is 12 residues long. CDR1 ENHRY and CDR2 SYGVKD come from the germline V gene. The CDR3, as DNA: TGTGCCATCAGTGAGTTAGGAATAGAAGCTTTCTTT. Translated, it gives CAISELGIEAFF.

This clonotype was seen a few times. The chain couples TRBV20-1 to TRBJ1-5, with 12 bases that match TRBD1. Trimming cost V 6 bases and J 5 bases; bases outside gene matches: 2. CDR3 length equals 13 residues. The germline gives CDR1 DFQATT, CDR2 SNEGSKA (reference sequence). The CDR3 loop is CSAGTGGDQPQHF. As DNA, the CDR3 is TGCAGTGCAGGGACAGGGGGCGATCAGCCCCAGCATTTT.